The present T cell receptor beta chain was sequenced within a study of T cells in Graves' hyperthyroidism and ophthalmopathy (dated by TCRdb to between 2017 and 2020). The study in broad terms: Peripheral blood samples were taken at initial diagnosis, before any treatment was given. To identify TCR V-J signatures that set the groups apart, the researchers used a discovery cohort of 95 to 100 patients, made up of about 44 with Graves' ophthalmopathy and 55 to 65 with stable Graves' hyperthyroidism. Whether ophthalmopathy could be predicted prospectively was tested in an independent validation cohort made up of roughly 19 hyperthyroidism patients plus 17 patients who later progressed to ophthalmopathy. The roughly 94 discovery patients were randomly divided into training and test sets at a 7:3 ratio. In more than 5 Graves' hyperthyroidism patients, the study also compared T-cell repertoires from thyroid tissue with T-cell repertoires from blood. Following sampling, methimazole starting at 30 mg daily was given to hyperthyroidism patients, and high-dose intravenous methylprednisolone was given to ophthalmopathy patients. TCR Vbeta CDR3 sequencing of roughly 140 peripheral blood samples (about 45 ophthalmopathy, about 80 hyperthyroidism and some 17 progressor patients) is reported in the paper.

This clonotype was observed at least ten times. What this receptor recognizes is not known. No base quality values were provided; no much bigger clone lies one nucleotide off. Ophthalmopathy patients had moderately to severely active disease, Clinical Activity Score of at least 3, NOSPECS grade of at least 4, and duration under 3 months. Patients with uncontrolled infections, other autoimmune diseases, pregnancy or lactation were excluded. Diagnoses were established on the basis of clinical symptoms, serum thyroxine and TRAb, thyroid ultrasound, and orbital computed tomography. PBMCs were separated from roughly 9.6 ml of fresh peripheral blood using Ficoll-Paque density gradient centrifugation. Total RNA was extracted using Trizol reagent, and RNA quality was assessed on an Agilent 2100 Bioanalyzer. General findings and caveats noted by the study authors: In validation, the model predicted progression to ophthalmopathy with approximately 71% sensitivity and approximately 72% specificity, a median of 6.5 months before onset. A 13 V-J signature model separated ophthalmopathy from stable hyperthyroidism, with roughly 88% sensitivity and 81.08% specificity in cross-validation and 80%/75% in testing. No statistical method was used to fix the sample size in advance, and group allocation was not hidden from the investigators. Most expanded thyroid clonotypes (frequency above 0.001) were also found in blood, which suggests that blood repertoires may mirror thyroid immune responses.

CDR1 and CDR2, looked up from the germline V gene (reference sequence), are DFQATT and SNEGSKA. V and J lose 6 bases and 1 base, and a span of 10 bases separates them. The CDR3 runs 13 residues from the cysteine to the phenylalanine. Solely the CDR3 DNA is kept, with 39 bases framed from the first base. The TCR beta CDR3 regions were amplified from RNA transcripts. A first-round RT-PCR of the TCR CDR3 used the HTBI primer set with the Qiagen OneStep RT-PCR kit. A second multiplex PCR round built the libraries, followed by size selection and purification. Paired-end sequencing of the libraries was performed with 100 bp reads on an Illumina HiSeq2000. The paper's processing steps were these. SOAPnuke was used to process the raw data, removing reads that contained adapters or uncalled bases, had a mean Phred below 15, or lacked an exact match to the constant primer or identifier. COPE v1.2.5 was used to merge the high-quality paired reads, and each unique nucleotide sequence was defined as a clonotype. MiTCR v1.1 was used to align the clonotypes against IMGT TRBV, TRBD and TRBJ reference segments. Analysis was restricted to V-J combinations with a frequency above 0.0001, which covered roughly 99% of repertoires. A TCS score was defined as the ratio between F50 (clonal expansion) and ExV (chaos), using BLOSUM62-based TCRdist between CDR3 peptides within each V-J. Welch's t-statistics and random forest reduced around 520 V-J features to 13, which were used in a naive Bayes classifier (R e1071). In TCRdb, the public reads were trimmed at Q25 with fastp and aligned with MiXCR, with productive beta chains retained. Records with the same CDR3 protein are collapsed into one entry carrying the most frequent genes and DNA. The V and J calls reflect TCRdb's pipeline rather than the authors' work. The sample table holds more than 500,000 distinct CDR3 sequences, of which about 16% were seen once. The leading ten clones occupy 29% of the sample.

This sequence originates from a woman aged 25 to 39 with Graves' ophthalmopathy. Sequencing was carried out using blood. The receptor chain draws on TRBV20-1 and TRBJ1-3; the D gene is perhaps TRBD1, on 6 matching bases. The CDR3 protein: CSAAQGSGNTIYF. Here is the DNA: TGCAGTGCCGCACAGGGATCTGGAAACACCATATATTTT.